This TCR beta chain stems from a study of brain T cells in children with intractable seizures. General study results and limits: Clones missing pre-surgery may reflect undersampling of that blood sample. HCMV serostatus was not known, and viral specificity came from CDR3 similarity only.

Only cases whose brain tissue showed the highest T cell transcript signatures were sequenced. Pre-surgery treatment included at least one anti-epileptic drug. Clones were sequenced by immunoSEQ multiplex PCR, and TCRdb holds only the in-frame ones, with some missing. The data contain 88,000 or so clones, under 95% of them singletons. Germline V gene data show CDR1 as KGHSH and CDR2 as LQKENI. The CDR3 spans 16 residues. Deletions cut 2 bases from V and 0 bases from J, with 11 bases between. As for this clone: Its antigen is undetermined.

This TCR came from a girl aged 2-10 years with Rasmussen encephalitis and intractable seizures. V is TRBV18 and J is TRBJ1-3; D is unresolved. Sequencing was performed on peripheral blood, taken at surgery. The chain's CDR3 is CASSPASGNSGNTIYF. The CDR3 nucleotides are TGTGCCAGCTCACCAGCGTCGGGAAACTCTGGAAACACCATATATTTT.